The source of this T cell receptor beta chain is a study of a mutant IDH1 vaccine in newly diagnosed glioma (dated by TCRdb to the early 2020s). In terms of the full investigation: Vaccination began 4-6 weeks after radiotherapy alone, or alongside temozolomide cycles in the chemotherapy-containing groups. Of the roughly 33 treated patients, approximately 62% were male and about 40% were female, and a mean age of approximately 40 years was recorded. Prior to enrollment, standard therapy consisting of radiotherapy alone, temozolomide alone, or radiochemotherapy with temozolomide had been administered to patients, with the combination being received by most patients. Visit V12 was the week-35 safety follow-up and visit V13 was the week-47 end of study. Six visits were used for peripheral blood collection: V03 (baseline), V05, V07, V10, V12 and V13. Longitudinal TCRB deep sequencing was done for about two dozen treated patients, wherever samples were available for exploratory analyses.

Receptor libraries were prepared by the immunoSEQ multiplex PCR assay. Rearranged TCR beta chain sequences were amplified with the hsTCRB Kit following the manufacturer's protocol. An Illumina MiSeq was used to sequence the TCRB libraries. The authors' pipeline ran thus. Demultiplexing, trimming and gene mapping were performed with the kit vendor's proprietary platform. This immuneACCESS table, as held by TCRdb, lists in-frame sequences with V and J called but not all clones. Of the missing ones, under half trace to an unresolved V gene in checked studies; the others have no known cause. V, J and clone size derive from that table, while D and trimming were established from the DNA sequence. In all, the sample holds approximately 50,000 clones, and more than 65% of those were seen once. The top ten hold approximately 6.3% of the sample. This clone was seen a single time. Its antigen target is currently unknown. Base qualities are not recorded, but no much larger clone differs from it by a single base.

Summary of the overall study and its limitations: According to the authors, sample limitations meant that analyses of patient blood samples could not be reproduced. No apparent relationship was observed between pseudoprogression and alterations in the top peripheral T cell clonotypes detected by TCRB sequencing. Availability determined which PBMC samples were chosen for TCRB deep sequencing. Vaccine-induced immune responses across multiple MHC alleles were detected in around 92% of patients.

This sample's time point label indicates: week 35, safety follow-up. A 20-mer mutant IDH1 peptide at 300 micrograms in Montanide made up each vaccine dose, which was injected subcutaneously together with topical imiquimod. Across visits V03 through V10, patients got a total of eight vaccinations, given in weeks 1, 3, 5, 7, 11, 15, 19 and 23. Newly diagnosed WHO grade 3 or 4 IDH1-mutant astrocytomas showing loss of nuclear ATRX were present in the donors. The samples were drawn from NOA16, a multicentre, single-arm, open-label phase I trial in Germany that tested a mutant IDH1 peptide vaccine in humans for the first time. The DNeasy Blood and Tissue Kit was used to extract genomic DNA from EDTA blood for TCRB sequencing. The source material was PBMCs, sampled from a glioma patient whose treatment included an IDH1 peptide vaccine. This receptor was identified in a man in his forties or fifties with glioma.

The CDR3 region reads CASSLRDSRGYTF. The nucleotides read TGTGCCAGTAGCCTCCGGGACAGCCGTGGCTACACCTTC. The receptor chain draws on TRBV19 and TRBJ1-2, with TRBD1 identical over 7 junction bases. The germline V gene (reference sequence) provides CDR1 LNHDA and CDR2 SQIVND. The CDR3 runs 13 amino acids, cysteine and phenylalanine included. The sequence is cut down to CDR3 DNA, 39 bases in frame from base 1. The V end gives up 6 bases and the J end 7 bases, leaving 8 bases in the junction not matched to a gene.